This is a list of T cell receptor beta chains from one sample in a study of T cells in Graves' hyperthyroidism and ophthalmopathy. One entry per CDR3 protein, called by TCRdb with MiXCR from the multiplex PCR reads. Of around 340,000 distinct CDR3 sequences detected, roughly 21% appear once; the ten largest clones hold about 50%. Sequencing used blood. The receptors come from a woman in her 50s with Graves' hyperthyroidism. CDR3s include the opening cysteine and the closing phenylalanine or tryptophan. D genes are given only for firm matches. Size values are once, few and many counts, or a class for expanded clones, and some rows have none.

CDR3nt	CDR3aa	v_gene	j_gene	d_gene	abundance
TGTGCCAGCAGTGGTGACAACCCCGCGAACACCGGGGAGCTGTTTTTT	CASSGDNPANTGELFF	TRBV2	TRBJ2-2	.	many
TGTGCCAGCAGCATCGGACGGCTCATTAACTATGGCTACACCTTC	CASSIGRLINYGYTF	TRBV12-3/TRBV12-4	TRBJ1-2	.	.
TGCGCCAGCAGCGGCGGACCCTACGAGCAGTACTTC	CASSGGPYEQYF	TRBV10-1	TRBJ2-7	.	many
TGTGCCAGCAGTTCCCGGACTAGCGGGAGTGTCTATGAGCAGTTCTTC	CASSSRTSGSVYEQFF	TRBV28	TRBJ2-1	TRBD2	many
TGTGCCAGCTCACCACCGGGGCGCGGGTCCTACGAGCAGTACTTC	CASSPPGRGSYEQYF	TRBV18	TRBJ2-7	.	many
TGTGCCTGGAGTGACGGGGACAATCAGCCCCAGCATTTT	CAWSDGDNQPQHF	TRBV30	TRBJ1-5	.	few
TGCAGTGCTAGTGAGGGACAGGGACGTTGGGAGACCCAGTACTTC	CSASEGQGRWETQYF	TRBV20-1	TRBJ2-5	TRBD1	few
TGCGCCAGCACACTTGGCCTAGCCGGGGATGAGCAGTTCTTC	CASTLGLAGDEQFF	TRBV5-1	TRBJ2-1	.	many
TGTGCCAGCAGTCCGACGACAGGGAGGGTCTCCTACGAGCAGTACTTC	CASSPTTGRVSYEQYF	TRBV28	TRBJ2-7	.	many
TGTGCCAGCAGCTCGCCCGTAGCGGGGGGGTCCTACAATGAGCAGTTCTTC	CASSSPVAGGSYNEQFF	TRBV7-8	TRBJ2-1	TRBD2	many
TGTACCAGCAGCCTAGGACAGGGGGCATCTAGGGAGCAGTTCTTC	CTSSLGQGASREQFF	TRBV7-9	TRBJ2-1	TRBD1	.
TGTGCCACCTTGTTAAGCTCCTACAATGAGCAGTTCTTC	CATLLSSYNEQFF	TRBV12-3/TRBV12-4	TRBJ2-1	.	many
TGTGCCAGCAGTTCAGGCAGGGGGCGGGAAAAACTGTTTTTT	CASSSGRGREKLFF	TRBV2	TRBJ1-4	TRBD1	few
TGCGCCAGCAGGGATACCATGAGGGCTTTCTTT	CASRDTMRAFF	TRBV5-1	TRBJ1-1	.	.
TGTGCCATCAGTGAGGGACGCGGACGGCCTGAAGCTTTCTTT	CAISEGRGRPEAFF	TRBV10-3	TRBJ1-1	.	many
TGTGCCAGCAGCCAAGAGCTAGCGGGGGGCAAAGGGGCCCAGTACTTC	CASSQELAGGKGAQYF	TRBV3-1	TRBJ2-5	TRBD2	few
TGTGCCAGCAGCTCTCCTTTCCGGTCCTACGAGCAGTACTTC	CASSSPFRSYEQYF	TRBV7-2	TRBJ2-7	.	.
TGCAGTGCTAGAGATTTGCAGGGGGGATACACTGAAGCTTTCTTT	CSARDLQGGYTEAFF	TRBV20-1	TRBJ1-1	TRBD1	many
TGTGCCAGCAGGATCCCCGGGACAGGGGGCCTTCAGAGCTCTGGAAACACCATATATTTT	CASRIPGTGGLQSSGNTIYF	TRBV6-1	TRBJ1-3	TRBD1	many
TGTGCCTCCCGGGACAGGAGAATCTACGAGCAGTACTTC	CASRDRRIYEQYF	TRBV2	TRBJ2-7	TRBD1	.
TGCAGTGCTAGACCCGGGGGAGATGAGCAGTTCTTC	CSARPGGDEQFF	TRBV20-1	TRBJ2-1	.	many
TGTGCCAGCAGTCTCCGTCGCTCCTACAATGAGCAGTTCTTC	CASSLRRSYNEQFF	TRBV28	TRBJ2-1	.	few
TGTGCCAGCAGCCAAGAAAGGTCCGGGAGCGGCTATGGCTACACCTTC	CASSQERSGSGYGYTF	TRBV3-1	TRBJ1-2	.	many
TGTGCCAGCAGTTTCCGGACTAGCGGGAGTCGGAATGAGCAGTTCTTC	CASSFRTSGSRNEQFF	TRBV28	TRBJ2-1	TRBD2	few
TGTGCCACCAGCGGGGGGACAGGGAGCGGGAGTATGGTGGCCCTCAGAGGGCAGTACTTC	CATSGGTGSGSMVALRGQYF	TRBV15	TRBJ2-7	.	many
TGTGCCAGCAGTGTGGCAGGAGGTGGAGAGACCCAGTACTTC	CASSVAGGGETQYF	TRBV6-1	TRBJ2-5	.	many
TGTGCCAGCAGCGTCGACGGACAGCGATGGGGGGATACGCAGTATTTT	CASSVDGQRWGDTQYF	TRBV9	TRBJ2-3	.	.
TGTGCCAGCAGTGAAGGCGGAAATAACTACGAGCAGTACTTC	CASSEGGNNYEQYF	TRBV6-1	TRBJ2-7	.	.